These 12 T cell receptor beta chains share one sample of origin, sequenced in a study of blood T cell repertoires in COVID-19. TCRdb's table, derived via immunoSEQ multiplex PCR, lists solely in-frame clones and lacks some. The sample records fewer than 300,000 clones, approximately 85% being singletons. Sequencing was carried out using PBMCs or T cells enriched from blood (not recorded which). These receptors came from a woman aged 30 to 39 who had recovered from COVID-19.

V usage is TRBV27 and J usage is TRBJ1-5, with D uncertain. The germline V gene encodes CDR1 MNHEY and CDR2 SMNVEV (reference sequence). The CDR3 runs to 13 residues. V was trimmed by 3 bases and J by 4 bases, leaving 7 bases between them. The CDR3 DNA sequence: TGTGCCAGCAGTTTCAGCGTTAATCAGCCCCAGCATTTT. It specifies CASSFSVNQPQHF.

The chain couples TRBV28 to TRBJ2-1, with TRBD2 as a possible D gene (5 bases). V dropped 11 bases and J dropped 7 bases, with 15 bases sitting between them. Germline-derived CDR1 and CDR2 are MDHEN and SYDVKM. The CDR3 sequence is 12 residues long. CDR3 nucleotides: TGTGCCGCGGGCCAGGTGCCAAATGAGCAGTTCTTC. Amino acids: CAAGQVPNEQFF. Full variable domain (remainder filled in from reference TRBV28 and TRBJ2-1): DVKVTQSSRYLVKRTGEKVFLECVQDMDHENMFWYRQDPGLGLRLIYFSYDVKMKEKGDIPEGYSVSREKKERFSLILESASTNQTSMYLCAAGQVPNEQFFGPGTRLTVL.

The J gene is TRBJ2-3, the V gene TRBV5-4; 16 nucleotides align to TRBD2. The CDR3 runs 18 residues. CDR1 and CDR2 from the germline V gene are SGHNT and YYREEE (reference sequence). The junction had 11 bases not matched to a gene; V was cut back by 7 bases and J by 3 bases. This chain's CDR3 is CASYPGLAGGLETDTQYF. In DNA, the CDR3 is TGTGCCAGCTATCCGGGACTAGCGGGGGGGCTGGAGACAGATACGCAGTATTTT.

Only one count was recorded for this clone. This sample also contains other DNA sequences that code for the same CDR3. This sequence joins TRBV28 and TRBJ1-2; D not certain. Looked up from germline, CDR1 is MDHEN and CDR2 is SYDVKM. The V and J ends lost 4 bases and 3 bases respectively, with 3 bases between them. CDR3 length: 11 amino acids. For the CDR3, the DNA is TGTGCCAGCAGTTCCGACTATGGCTACACCTTC. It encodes CASSSDYGYTF.

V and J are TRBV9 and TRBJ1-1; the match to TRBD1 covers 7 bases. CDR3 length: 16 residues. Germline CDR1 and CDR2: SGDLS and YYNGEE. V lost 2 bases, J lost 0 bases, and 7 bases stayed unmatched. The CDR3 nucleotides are TGTGCCAGCAGCGTCCAGGGGGGACCAGTGAACACTGAAGCTTTCTTT. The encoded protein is CASSVQGGPVNTEAFF.

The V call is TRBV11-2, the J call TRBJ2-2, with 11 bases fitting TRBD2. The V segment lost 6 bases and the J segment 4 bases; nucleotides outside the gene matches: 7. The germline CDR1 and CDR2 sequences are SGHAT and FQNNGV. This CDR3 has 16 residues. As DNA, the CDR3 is TGTGCCAGCAGACCCGTAGCGGGAGGGACCACCGGGGAGCTGTTTTTT. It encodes CASRPVAGGTTGELFF.

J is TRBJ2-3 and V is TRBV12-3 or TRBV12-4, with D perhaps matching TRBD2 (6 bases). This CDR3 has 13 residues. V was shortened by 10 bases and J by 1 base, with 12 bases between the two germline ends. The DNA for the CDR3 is TGTGCCATCTGGAGGGGCGGCACAGATACGCAGTATTTT. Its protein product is CAIWRGGTDTQYF.

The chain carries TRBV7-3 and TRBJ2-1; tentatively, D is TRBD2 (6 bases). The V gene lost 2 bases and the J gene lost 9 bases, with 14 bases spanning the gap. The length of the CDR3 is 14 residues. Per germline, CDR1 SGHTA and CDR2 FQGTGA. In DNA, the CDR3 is TGTGCCAGCAGCTTAGGGGGGACTGCGGGTGAGCAGTTCTTC. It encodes CASSLGGTAGEQFF.

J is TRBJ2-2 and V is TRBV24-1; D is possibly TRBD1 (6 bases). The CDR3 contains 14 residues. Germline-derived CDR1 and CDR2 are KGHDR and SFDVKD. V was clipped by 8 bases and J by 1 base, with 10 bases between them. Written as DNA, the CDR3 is TGTGCCACCACAGGGGAGCTGAACACCGGGGAGCTGTTTTTT. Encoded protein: CATTGELNTGELFF.

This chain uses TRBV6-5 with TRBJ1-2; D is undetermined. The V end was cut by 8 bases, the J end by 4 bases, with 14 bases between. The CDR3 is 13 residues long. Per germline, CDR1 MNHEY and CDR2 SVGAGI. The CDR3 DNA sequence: TGTGCCAGCGGCGGGCTTTTAGGCTATGGCTACACCTTC. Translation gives CASGGLLGYGYTF.

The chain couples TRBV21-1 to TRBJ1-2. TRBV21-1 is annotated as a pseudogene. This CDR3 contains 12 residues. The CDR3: CAIPTLPYGYTF. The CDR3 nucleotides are TGTGCCATTCCGACTCTACCCTATGGCTACACCTTC.

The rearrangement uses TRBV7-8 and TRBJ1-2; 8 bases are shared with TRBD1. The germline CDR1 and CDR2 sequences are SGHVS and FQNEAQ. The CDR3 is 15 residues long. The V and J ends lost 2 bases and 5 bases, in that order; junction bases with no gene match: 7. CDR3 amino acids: CASSLNQGAYYGYTF. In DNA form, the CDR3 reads TGTGCCAGCAGCTTAAATCAGGGGGCATATTATGGCTACACCTTC.